Sequencing of this T cell receptor beta chain was carried out in a study of blood T cell repertoires in COVID-19. Whole-study context: Some COVID-19 samples were acute and others convalescent; all came from the United States, Italy and Spain. The cDNA or gDNA used as material had been derived from T cells, B-cell-depleted T cells, or PBMCs.

The Seattle patients joined while their infection was active and were tracked longitudinally afterward. Authors' data handling: Reference gene primers were amplified, and this amplification served to estimate nucleated cell counts. Generated by immunoSEQ multiplex PCR, the TCRdb table keeps only in-frame clones and is missing some. The V and J calls and clone size come from that table; D and trimming were worked out from the DNA. The sample lists roughly 100,000 clones, roughly 87% occurring once. With 9 bases removed from V and 0 bases from J, the gap between germline ends came to 7 bases. CDR3 length: 13 residues. Germline assignment: CDR1 KGHDR and CDR2 SFDVKD.

Sequenced: peripheral blood. V and J are TRBV24-1 and TRBJ1-4, with unresolved D. This TCR came from a woman between 50 and 59 years old with COVID-19, enrolled during active disease. CDR3 sequence (DNA): TGTGCCACCCAGGCCTCAACTAATGAAAAACTGTTTTTT. This translates into CATQASTNEKLFF.